One and the same sample provided the 20 T cell receptor beta chains below, sequenced in a study of identical twins. TCRdb itself ran the 5' RACE reads through MiXCR, one entry per CDR3 protein. The sample shows 1,800,000 or so distinct CDR3 sequences, around a third of them seen only once. The sequencing input was cord blood. These receptors were collected from a newborn girl in good health.

This clonotype has only a few counts. The chain uses TRBV10-3 and TRBJ1-5, with no clear D. This CDR3 is built from 13 residues. Germline V gene sequence: CDR1 ENHRY, CDR2 SYGVKD. Trimming removed 9 bases from V and 0 bases from J, with 9 bases in between. The CDR3 protein is CAMAGSSNQPQHF. The DNA of the CDR3 is TGTGCCATGGCGGGGAGTAGCAATCAGCCCCAGCATTTT.

This chain connects TRBV10-3 to TRBJ1-1; D gene ambiguous. Germline V CDR1 and CDR2: ENHRY, SYGVKD. This CDR3 contains 13 residues. Trimming stripped 9 bases from V and 0 bases from J, with 11 bases between. For the CDR3, the DNA is TGTGCCATTTCTTTGGGGATGAACACTGAAGCTTTCTTT. Translation: CAISLGMNTEAFF.

The chain has TRBV20-1 and TRBJ2-1; 16 bases are a match to TRBD2. Germline V lookup: CDR1 DFQATT, CDR2 SNEGSKA (reference sequence). This CDR3 has 20 residues. Trimming at V came to 1 base and at J to 1 base, leaving 10 bases not matched to a gene. The CDR3 spells CSARGLPGLAGGWSYNEQFF. In nucleotides, the CDR3 is TGCAGTGCTAGAGGCCTACCGGGACTAGCGGGAGGGTGGTCCTACAATGAGCAGTTCTTC.

This clonotype was detected a few times. The chain recombines TRBV20-1 with TRBJ2-1, with a weak D call TRBD2 (6 bases). CDR1 is DFQATT, CDR2 SNEGSKA, per germline (reference sequence). The V end lost 1 base, the J end lost 9 bases, and 16 bases lay between the germline ends. The CDR3 loop spans 14 amino acids. CDR3 nucleotides: TGCAGTGCTAGAGGTGGTGGTCTTAGCGGTGAGCAGTTCTTC. Translated, it gives CSARGGGLSGEQFF.

This chain links TRBV3-1 with TRBJ2-7; D possibly corresponds to TRBD2 (5 bases). V dropped 2 bases and J dropped 2 bases, with 19 bases sitting between them. The length of the CDR3 is 17 residues. Germline-derived CDR1 and CDR2 are LGHDT and YNNKEL (reference sequence). CDR3 sequence: CASSQLLGGGRTYEQYF. The CDR3, as DNA: TGTGCCAGCAGCCAACTTTTGGGTGGAGGTAGAACCTACGAGCAGTACTTC.

V gene TRBV5-1 combines with J gene TRBJ1-1; weak D call: TRBD1 (5 bases). The ends were cut back, 5 bases at V and 4 bases at J, with 18 bases in the middle. Germline V gene sequence: CDR1 SGHRS, CDR2 YFSETQ. This CDR3 has 15 amino acids. Here the CDR3 reads CASSGTANWFTEAFF. Here the CDR3 DNA reads TGCGCCAGCAGTGGGACTGCCAATTGGTTCACTGAAGCTTTCTTT. Full variable domain (missing parts from reference TRBV5-1 and TRBJ1-1): KAGVTQTPRYLIKTRGQQVTLSCSPISGHRSVSWYQQTPGQGLQFLFEYFSETQRNKGNFPGRFSGRQFSNSRSEMNVSTLELGDSALYLCASSGTANWFTEAFFGQGTRLTVV.

This clonotype was observed a single time. This chain connects TRBV7-2 to TRBJ2-4, with D perhaps given as TRBD1 or TRBD2 (6 bases each). This CDR3 spans 15 amino acids. The V gene's germline CDR1 is SGHTA and CDR2 FQGNSA. The ends were cut back, 1 base at V and 4 bases at J, with 11 bases in the middle. The CDR3 DNA follows: TGTGCCAGCAGCTTAGAGGGGGGACTGAAAAACATTCAGTACTTC. It translates to CASSLEGGLKNIQYF.

The chain carries TRBV5-1 and TRBJ2-5; weak D call: TRBD2 (5 bases). This CDR3 is 15 amino acids long. CDR1 is SGHRS and CDR2 is YFSETQ in the germline V gene. Trimming took 3 bases from V and 2 from J, leaving 14 bases between them. The CDR3 DNA sequence: TGCGCCAGCAGCTATGGAGGAGAAGGGCAAGAGACCCAGTACTTC. Translating it yields CASSYGGEGQETQYF.

The rearrangement links TRBV27 to TRBJ1-4, with no clear D. Trimming left V 2 bases short and J 5 bases short, with 9 bases between. CDR1 and CDR2 from the germline V gene are MNHEY and SMNVEV (reference sequence). This CDR3 comprises 14 residues. The CDR3 sequence is CASSLRLKNEKLFF. The CDR3 nucleotides are TGTGCCAGCAGTTTAAGGCTGAAGAATGAAAAACTGTTTTTT.

CDR3 sequence reads: CASSSLGQGGSTDTQYF. CDR3 DNA sequence: TGTGCCAGCAGCTCCTTAGGACAGGGAGGGTCCACAGATACGCAGTATTTT. V is TRBV7-9 and J is TRBJ2-3; perhaps TRBD1 as D (8 bases). The V end lost 4 bases, the J end lost 2 bases, and 19 bases lay between the germline ends. CDR3 length: 17 residues. Germline CDR1 is SEHNR and CDR2 is FQNEAQ (reference sequence).

The rearrangement joins TRBV12-3 or TRBV12-4 to TRBJ2-7; D is ambiguous. This CDR3 contains 13 residues. V lost 1 base and J lost 0, with 4 bases in between. The CDR3 here is CASSLEHSYEQYF. The CDR3 nucleotides are TGTGCCAGCAGTTTAGAGCACTCCTACGAGCAGTACTTC.

The CDR3 nucleotides are TGCAGTGTCGGGGAACCAACTAATGAAAAACTGTTTTTT. As protein: CSVGEPTNEKLFF. The rearrangement links TRBV20-1 to TRBJ1-4; no clear D. Between the trimmed V and J ends, which lost 7 bases and 0 bases, there was a span of 9 bases. CDR3 length: 13 residues. Per the germline V gene, CDR1 is DFQATT and CDR2 is SNEGSKA (reference sequence).

This clonotype has ten or more counts. This chain uses TRBV29-1 with TRBJ2-3; D is undetermined. Germline V lookup: CDR1 SQVTM, CDR2 ANQGSEA. Trimming shortened V by 3 bases and J by 11 bases, and 12 bases separated the two germline ends. The CDR3 spans 11 residues. CDR3 amino acids: CSVDDTWGQYF. The CDR3 coding sequence is TGCAGCGTTGATGACACCTGGGGGCAGTATTTT.

This clonotype was picked up a small number of times. This chain uses TRBV12-3 or TRBV12-4 with TRBJ2-7; no firm D call. V dropped 7 bases and J dropped 7 bases, with 14 bases sitting between them. The CDR3 spans 12 residues. The chain's CDR3 is CASTGYYNEQYF. As DNA, the CDR3 is TGTGCCAGCACCGGGTACTACAATGAGCAGTACTTC.

The J gene is TRBJ1-5, the V gene TRBV2, with a weak D call TRBD1 (6 bases). CDR3 length equals 20 residues. Trimming cost V 4 bases and J 3 bases, with 28 bases left between them. In germline, CDR1 is SNHLY, CDR2 FYNNEI. CDR3 sequence: CASSVEYPAGEGTFNQPQHF. The CDR3 DNA follows: TGTGCCAGCAGTGTTGAGTACCCGGCAGGGGAGGGTACTTTCAATCAGCCCCAGCATTTT.

CDR3 DNA sequence: TGTGCCATGGACAAGAACACTGAAGCTTTCTTT. It specifies CAMDKNTEAFF. This sequence joins TRBV30 and TRBJ1-1; D might be TRBD1 (5 bases). The CDR3 consists of 11 residues. The germline gives CDR1 GTSNPN, CDR2 SVGIG (reference sequence). The V end was cut by 8 bases, the J end by 1 base, with 8 bases between.

This clonotype occurred many times. The chain joins TRBV3-1 to TRBJ1-2; no reliable D call. The V end was cut by 1 base, the J end by 5 bases, with 5 bases between. The CDR3 is 12 residues long. Per the germline V gene, CDR1 is LGHDT and CDR2 is YNNKEL (reference sequence). This CDR3 is CASSQAEYGYTF. For the CDR3, the DNA is TGTGCCAGCAGCCAAGCGGAATATGGCTACACCTTC.

V usage is TRBV5-1 and J usage is TRBJ1-4; tentatively, D is TRBD1 (5 bases). The CDR3 is 14 residues long. Germline loops: CDR1 SGHRS, CDR2 YFSETQ. V lost 3 bases to trimming and J lost 6 bases, with 12 bases between them. The DNA for the CDR3 is TGCGCCAGCAGCTCCAGGGCGTTGGATGAAAAACTGTTTTTT. Its translation is CASSSRALDEKLFF.

Only a few counts were recorded for this clonotype. The chain carries TRBV28 and TRBJ1-2, with D perhaps matching TRBD1 (6 bases). CDR1 and CDR2 (germline): MDHEN, SYDVKM. There are 15 residues in the CDR3. Trimming stripped 5 bases from V and 7 bases from J, with 20 bases between. The CDR3 region has the DNA TGTGCCAGCAGTGAATTGGGGGCCCGAGGGGGTGGCTACACCTTC. Translated: CASSELGARGGGYTF.

The rearrangement links TRBV20-1 to TRBJ2-1; tentatively, D is TRBD1 or TRBD2 (5 bases each). Per germline, CDR1 DFQATT and CDR2 SNEGSKA (reference sequence). The CDR3 has 13 residues. Trimming pared 5 bases from V and 4 bases from J, leaving 12 bases between. The CDR3 DNA follows: TGCAGTGCTCCCCCCGGGGCTTACAATGAGCAGTTCTTC. Amino acids: CSAPPGAYNEQFF.